The 18 T cell receptor beta chains given below trace back to one sample, sequenced in a study of T-cell memory formation after mild COVID-19. TCRdb re-derived calls from the 5' RACE reads in MiXCR, one entry per CDR3 protein. The sample yields roughly 150,000 distinct CDR3 sequences, roughly 13% seen once. Input material: PBMCs or a T cell subset sorted from them (not recorded which). These receptors came from a man between 18 and 29 years old who had mild COVID-19 (a few samples of this study predate the infection). Cell type and time point are not known.

As for this clonotype: Here the CDR3 omits its conserved ending phenylalanine or tryptophan, so a read error is the likely source. The J gene is TRBJ2-5, the V gene TRBV6-5; TRBD1 agrees at 10 bases. V trimming: 9 bases; J trimming: 0 bases; junction bases outside the gene matches: 10. Germline values: CDR1 MNHEY, CDR2 SVGAGI. This CDR3 spans 16 amino acids. CDR3 loop: CASYPMGTGDQETQYL. Written as DNA, the CDR3 is TGTGCCAGTTACCCCATGGGGACAGGGGACCAAGAGACCCAGTACCTC.

The chain employs TRBV19 and TRBJ1-5; no clear D. Germline values: CDR1 LNHDA, CDR2 SQIVND (reference sequence). V was trimmed by 6 bases and J by 5 bases, leaving 8 bases between them. The CDR3 covers 12 residues. This CDR3 reads CASSPIYQPQHF. CDR3 bases: TGTGCCAGTAGCCCGATCTATCAGCCCCAGCATTTT.

CDR3 nucleotides: TGCGCCAGCAGCCGAGCAGGGGGTCGACAAGGGGAGACCCAGTACTTC. Translating it yields CASSRAGGRQGETQYF. This rearrangement joins TRBV4-3 to TRBJ2-5; the match to TRBD1 covers 7 bases. This CDR3 region has 16 residues. CDR1 is LGHNA, CDR2 YSLEER, per germline. J lost 5 bases, V lost 4 bases, and 13 bases had no gene match.

This clonotype was detected ten times or more. The V and J genes are TRBV20-1 and TRBJ2-3, with TRBD2 as a possible D gene (6 bases). Germline CDR1 and CDR2: DFQATT and SNEGSKA (reference sequence). V lost 6 bases and J 1 base, leaving 14 bases between the germline ends. The CDR3 contains 14 residues. CDR3 residues: CSARDSLGTDTQYF. CDR3 DNA: TGCAGTGCAAGGGACTCGCTTGGCACAGATACGCAGTATTTT.

This clonotype was counted once. The chain recombines TRBV7-6 with TRBJ1-2; 9 nucleotides agree with TRBD1. CDR3 length: 17 amino acids. CDR1 is SGHVS and CDR2 is FNYEAQ in the germline V gene. The V and J ends lost 6 bases and 5 bases, in that order; junction bases with no gene match: 16. The CDR3 is CASRLGAGTGSVYGYTF. The CDR3 DNA reads TGTGCCAGCAGGCTTGGCGCTGGGACAGGGTCCGTTTATGGCTACACCTTC.

The table lists this clonotype with a few counts. The rearrangement uses TRBV7-9 and TRBJ1-2, with D perhaps TRBD1 (6 bases). The germline CDR1 and CDR2 sequences are SEHNR and FQNEAQ (reference sequence). The CDR3 length is 14 residues. Trimming shortened V by 5 bases and J by 4 bases, and 14 bases separated the two germline ends. The CDR3 sequence is CASSDQTGLYGYTF. CDR3 nucleotides: TGTGCCAGCAGCGATCAGACAGGCCTCTATGGCTACACCTTC.

The rearrangement joins TRBV12-3 or TRBV12-4 to TRBJ1-1, with D hard to call. Deletions cut 4 bases from V and 1 base from J, with 10 bases between. The CDR3 loop spans 14 amino acids. The CDR3 sequence: CASSYTQENTEAFF. The CDR3 DNA follows: TGTGCCAGCAGTTACACGCAGGAGAACACTGAAGCTTTCTTT.

This clonotype has only a few counts. V and J are TRBV5-4 and TRBJ2-3, with 12 positions matching TRBD1. The CDR3 runs to 15 residues. The V gene's germline CDR1 is SGHNT and CDR2 YYREEE (reference sequence). V dropped 5 bases and J dropped 6; count of bases not matched to a gene: 7. DNA of the CDR3: TGTGCCAGCAGATACACGGGACAGGGGGCGGATACGCAGTATTTT. Amino acids: CASRYTGQGADTQYF.

In regard to this clonotype: This may be a read error: a much more frequent sequence differs by one nucleotide. The chain recombines TRBV19 with TRBJ2-5; a possible D gene is TRBD1 (6 bases). Germline lookup yields CDR1 LNHDA and CDR2 SQIVND (reference sequence). V dropped 10 bases and J dropped 6 bases, with 21 bases sitting between them. CDR3 length: 14 amino acids. This chain's CDR3 is CANLGKQGRKTQYF. The CDR3 DNA is TGTGCCAACTTGGGAAAACAGGGTAGGAAGACCCAGTACTTC.

The V and J genes are TRBV6-2 or TRBV6-3 and TRBJ2-7; D remains unclear. The CDR3 has 13 residues. The V end was cut by 2 bases, the J end by 3 bases, with 8 bases between. CDR1 MNHEY and CDR2 SVGEGT come from the germline V gene. CDR3 coding DNA: TGTGCCAGCAGTTACAGGTCCAGCTACGAGCAGTACGTC. Translation: CASSYRSSYEQYV.

This clonotype has just a few counts. CDR3 sequence (DNA): TGCGCCAGCAGCCATGTCGGGACTAGCGGGAGCTCCTACAATGAGCAGTTCTTC. Amino acid sequence: CASSHVGTSGSSYNEQFF. The chain employs TRBV4-1 and TRBJ2-1; 14 bases agree with TRBD2. Per the germline V gene, CDR1 is MGHRA and CDR2 is YSYEKL. With V trimmed by 3 bases and J by 0 bases, 4 bases remained unmatched. This CDR3 contains 18 residues.

This clonotype was picked up one time. The chain has TRBV6-6 and TRBJ2-3; D gene uncertain. The CDR3 is 12 amino acids. Germline values: CDR1 MNHNY, CDR2 SVGAGI (reference sequence). Trimming left V 6 bases short and J 6 bases short, with 10 bases between. The CDR3 DNA reads TGTGCCAGCAGAGACCCCGGGGATACGCAGTATTTT. Translation gives CASRDPGDTQYF.

The genes are TRBV5-1 and TRBJ2-7, with 11 bases fitting TRBD2. Germline CDR1 SGHRS, CDR2 YFSETQ. The CDR3 is 18 residues long. Trimming cost V 1 base and J 3 bases; bases outside gene matches: 12. CDR3 in amino acids: CASSLTSGGPAGLYEQYF. The CDR3 region has the DNA TGCGCCAGCAGCTTGACTAGCGGGGGCCCTGCTGGACTCTACGAGCAGTACTTC.

This clonotype was detected many times. The chain uses TRBV7-9 and TRBJ2-5; tentative D call: TRBD1 (5 bases). From germline, CDR1 is SEHNR and CDR2 FQNEAQ (reference sequence). This CDR3 is built from 13 residues. Trimming stripped 4 bases from V and 2 bases from J, with 8 bases between. The CDR3 spells CASSWGGQETQYF. The CDR3 bases are TGTGCCAGCAGCTGGGGCGGACAAGAGACCCAGTACTTC. Filled out from reference TRBV7-9 and TRBJ2-5, the complete variable domain reads DTGVSQNPRHKITKRGQNVTFRCDPISEHNRLYWYRQTLGQGPEFLTYFQNEAQLEKSRLLSDRFSAERPKGSFSTLEIQRTEQGDSAMYLCASSWGGQETQYFGPGTRLLVL.

In its sample, this clonotype was seen a few times. The rearrangement uses TRBV19 and TRBJ2-4; TRBD1 aligns across 9 bases. V trimming: 3 bases; J trimming: 7 bases; junction bases outside the gene matches: 10. From germline, CDR1 is LNHDA and CDR2 SQIVND (reference sequence). The CDR3 is 16 amino acids. Here the CDR3 DNA reads TGTGCCAGTAGTATGAGGCCCCCGGGACAGGGCAACATTCAGTACTTC. As protein: CASSMRPPGQGNIQYF. Full variable domain (remainder filled in from reference TRBV19 and TRBJ2-4): DGGITQSPKYLFRKEGQNVTLSCEQNLNHDAMYWYRQDPGQGLRLIYYSQIVNDFQKGDIAEGYSVSREKKESFPLTVTSAQKNPTAFYLCASSMRPPGQGNIQYFGAGTRLSVL.

CDR3 protein: CSASKGSQPQHF. CDR3 coding DNA: TGCAGTGCTAGTAAGGGAAGCCAGCCCCAGCATTTT. The rearrangement uses TRBV20-1 and TRBJ1-5, with unresolved D. Looked up from germline, CDR1 is DFQATT and CDR2 is SNEGSKA (reference sequence). CDR3 length equals 12 residues. The V end was cut by 3 bases, the J end by 7 bases, with 10 bases between.

This clonotype was counted a few times. The chain combines TRBV6-2 or TRBV6-3 with TRBJ2-5, with D possibly matching TRBD2 (5 bases). From germline, CDR1 is MNHEY and CDR2 SVGEGT. V was clipped by 6 bases and J by 4 bases, with 12 bases between them. This CDR3 contains 13 residues. The CDR3 reads CASSARVGETQYF. The CDR3 nucleotides are TGTGCCAGCAGCGCGAGGGTCGGAGAGACCCAGTACTTC.

The chain employs TRBV27 and TRBJ2-1; D is perhaps TRBD1 (5 bases). Germline V gene data show CDR1 as MNHEY and CDR2 as SMNVEV (reference sequence). The CDR3 is 16 amino acids. Trimming took 5 bases from V and 8 from J, leaving 22 bases between them. The CDR3 bases are TGTGCCAGCAGTCCCGTAAACCCACGAGCACAGGATGAGCAGTTCTTC. Protein product: CASSPVNPRAQDEQFF.